This T cell receptor beta chain appears in the sequencing data of a study of T cell repertoires in cytomegalovirus infection. The overall study: Both a matching HLA type and CMV infection were indicated by public TCR beta signatures.

Concerning this clonotype itself: Antigen specificity is unknown.

General observations from the study: Clonotypes of TCR beta that were HLA-C-restricted and CMV-specific dominated the ex vivo response. The cumulative frequency of public TCR beta families distinguished individuals who carried CMV together with the relevant HLA.

TCRdb passed the reads through MiXCR, listing each CDR3 protein once. The data hold roughly 310,000 distinct CDR3 sequences, with around a sixth observed a single time. The sample taken for sequencing was PBMCs. The receptor was isolated from a human donor in good health (CMV status not recorded). Some clones in this sample may be carry-over from other donors' samples.

The CDR3 loop reads CASGSGQANYGYTF. As DNA, the CDR3 is TGTGCCAGCGGGTCAGGACAGGCTAACTATGGCTACACCTTC. The chain couples TRBV4-2 to TRBJ1-2, with 7 nucleotides matching TRBD1. CDR3 length: 14 residues. Losses at the gene ends were 8 bases for V and 0 bases for J; bases not matched to a gene: 6. The V gene's germline CDR1 is LGHNA and CDR2 YNFKEQ.